Here is one TCR beta chain with its context. The table lists this clonotype with many counts. Its specific antigen is unknown. No per-base quality is available; no much larger clone lies one base away. The lymph node samples were taken from the axillary draining lymph nodes of breast cancer patients. The data were obtained in a study of breast tumors, draining lymph nodes, adjacent tissues (dated by TCRdb to the mid-2010s). Context from the whole study: Breast cancer patients provided tumor, adjacent nontumor tissue and axillary lymph nodes, and the study compared the TCR beta repertoires across these three sources. The study aimed to assess the relationships and possible T-cell exchange between tumor, surrounding tissue and draining lymph node repertoires in human breast cancer. The paper's findings and limits, for the study overall: Tumor and nontumor tissue repertoires were found to be significantly more similar in luminal-like than in basal-like breast cancer. The conclusion that tumor T cells originate in lymph nodes was presented as consistent with a hypothesis rather than as directly demonstrated. T-cell repertoire diversity in tumors was found to be lower than in lymph nodes but higher than in nontumor tissue, and preferential V and J gene usage was observed. A scenario in which most tumor T cells derive from the lymph node and then expand within tumor tissue was judged to be consistent with the data.

The germline V gene (reference sequence) supplies CDR1 MNHNY and CDR2 SVGAGI. The CDR3 sequence holds 15 residues, the cysteine and phenylalanine included. The retained sequence is limited to the CDR3, 45 bases, with the frame set at the first base. The V and J ends are trimmed by 7 bases and 5 bases, leaving 15 bases between them. TCRdb names Illumina HiSeq 2000 as the instrument used. Multiplex PCR amplification was used to generate the TCR beta chain libraries. The amplified TCR beta chain products were analyzed by high-throughput sequencing. The public reads were reanalyzed by TCRdb: fastp trimming at Q25, MiXCR alignment, in-frame beta chains only. Rows are unified per CDR3 protein, each entry keeping the most common DNA and genes. This sample is represented by 150,000 to 200,000 distinct CDR3 sequences; around a third of them were singletons. Jointly, the top ten make up 3.5% to 4.5% of the sample.

Sequenced sample: axillary lymph node tissue. The chain uses TRBV6-6 and TRBJ1-6, and the D gene may be TRBD1, 6 bases matching. The TCR sequence derives from a female donor with breast cancer. Some clones in this sample may be carry-over from other donors' samples. The nucleotides read TGTGCCAGCACCTTTTCCCCAGGGGATAATTCACCCCTCCACTTT. The resulting protein is CASTFSPGDNSPLHF.